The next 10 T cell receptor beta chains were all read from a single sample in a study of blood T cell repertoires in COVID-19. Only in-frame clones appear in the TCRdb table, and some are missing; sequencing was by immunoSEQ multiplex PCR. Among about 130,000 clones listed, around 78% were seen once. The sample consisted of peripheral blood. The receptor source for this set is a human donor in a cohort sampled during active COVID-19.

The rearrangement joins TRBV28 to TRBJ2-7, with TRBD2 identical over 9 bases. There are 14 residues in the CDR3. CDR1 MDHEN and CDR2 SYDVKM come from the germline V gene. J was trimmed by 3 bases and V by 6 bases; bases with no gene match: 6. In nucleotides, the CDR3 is TGTGCCAGCAGCCGGAGCGGGGGGATCTACGAGCAGTACTTC. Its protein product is CASSRSGGIYEQYF. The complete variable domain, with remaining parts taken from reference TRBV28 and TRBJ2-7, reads DVKVTQSSRYLVKRTGEKVFLECVQDMDHENMFWYRQDPGLGLRLIYFSYDVKMKEKGDIPEGYSVSREKKERFSLILESASTNQTSMYLCASSRSGGIYEQYFGPGTRLTVT.

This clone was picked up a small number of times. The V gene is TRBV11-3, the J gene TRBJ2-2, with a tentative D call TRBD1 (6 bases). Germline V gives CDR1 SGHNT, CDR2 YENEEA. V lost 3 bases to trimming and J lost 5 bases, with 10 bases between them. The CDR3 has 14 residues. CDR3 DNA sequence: TGTGCCAGCAGCTTCGGGACAAAAACCGGGGAGCTGTTTTTT. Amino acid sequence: CASSFGTKTGELFF. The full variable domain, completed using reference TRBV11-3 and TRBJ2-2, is EAGVVQSPRYKIIEKKQPVAFWCNPISGHNTLYWYLQNLGQGPELLIRYENEEAVDDSQLPKDRFSAERLKGVDSTLKIQPAELGDSAVYLCASSFGTKTGELFFGEGSRLTVL.

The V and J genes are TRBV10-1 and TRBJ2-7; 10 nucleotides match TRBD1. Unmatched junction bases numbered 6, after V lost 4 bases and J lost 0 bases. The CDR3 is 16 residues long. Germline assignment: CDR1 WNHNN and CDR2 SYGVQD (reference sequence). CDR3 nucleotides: TGCGCCAGCAGTGGGGGACAGGGGTCGTCCTCCTACGAGCAGTACTTC. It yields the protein CASSGGQGSSSYEQYF.

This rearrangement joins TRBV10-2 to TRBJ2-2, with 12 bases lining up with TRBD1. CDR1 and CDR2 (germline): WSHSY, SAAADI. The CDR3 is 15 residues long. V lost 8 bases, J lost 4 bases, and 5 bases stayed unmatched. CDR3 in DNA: TGCGCCAGCTGGGGACAGGGGGCCGGCACCGGGGAGCTGTTTTTT. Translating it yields CASWGQGAGTGELFF.

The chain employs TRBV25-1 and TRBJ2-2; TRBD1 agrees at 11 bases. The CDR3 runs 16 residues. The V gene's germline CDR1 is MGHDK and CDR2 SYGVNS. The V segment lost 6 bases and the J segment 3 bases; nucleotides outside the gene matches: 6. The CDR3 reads CASRDRGQFDTGELFF. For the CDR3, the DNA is TGTGCCAGCAGGGACAGGGGGCAATTTGACACCGGGGAGCTGTTTTTT.

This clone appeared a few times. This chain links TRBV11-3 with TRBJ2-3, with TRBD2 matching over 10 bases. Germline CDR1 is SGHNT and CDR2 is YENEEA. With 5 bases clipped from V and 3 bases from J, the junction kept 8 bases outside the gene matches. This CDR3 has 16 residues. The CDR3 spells CASSSSSGGGTDTQYF. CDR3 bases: TGTGCCAGCAGCAGTTCTAGCGGGGGCGGTACAGATACGCAGTATTTT.

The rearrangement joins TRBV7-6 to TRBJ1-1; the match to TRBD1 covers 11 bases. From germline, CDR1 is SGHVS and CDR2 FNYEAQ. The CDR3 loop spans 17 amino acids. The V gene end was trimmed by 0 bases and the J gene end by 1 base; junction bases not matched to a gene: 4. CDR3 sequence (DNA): TGTGCCAGCAGCTTAGCGGGAGGGACAGGGGGGAACACTGAAGCTTTCTTT. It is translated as CASSLAGGTGGNTEAFF.

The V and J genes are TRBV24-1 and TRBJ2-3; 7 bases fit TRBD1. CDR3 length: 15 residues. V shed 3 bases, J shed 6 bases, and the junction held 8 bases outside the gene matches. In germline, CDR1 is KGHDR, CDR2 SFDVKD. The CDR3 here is CATSDPGQRPDTQYF. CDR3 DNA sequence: TGTGCCACCAGTGATCCGGGACAGAGACCCGATACGCAGTATTTT.

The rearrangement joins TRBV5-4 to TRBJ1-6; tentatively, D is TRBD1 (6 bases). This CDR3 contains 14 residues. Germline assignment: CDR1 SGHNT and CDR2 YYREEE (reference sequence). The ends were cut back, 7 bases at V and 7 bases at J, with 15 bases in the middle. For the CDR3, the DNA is TGTGCCAGCCGTTTGGGGGCTTCCAATTCACCCCTCCACTTT. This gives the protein CASRLGASNSPLHF.

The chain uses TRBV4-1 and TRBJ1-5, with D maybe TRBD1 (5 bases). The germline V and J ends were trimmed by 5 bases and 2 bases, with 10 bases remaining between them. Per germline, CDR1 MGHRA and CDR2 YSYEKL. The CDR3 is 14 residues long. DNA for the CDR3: TGCGCCAGCAGCGACGCAGGGCGCAATCAGCCCCAGCATTTT. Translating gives CASSDAGRNQPQHF.